This T cell receptor (beta chain) was captured in a study of beta chain features in type 1 diabetes. With respect to this clone: Its target is unknown.

V shed 5 bases and J 12 bases; nucleotides not matched to a gene: 14. CDR3 size: 14 residues. Germline V gene sequence: CDR1 MDHEN, CDR2 SYDVKM. Every isolated RNA sample was fully reverse transcribed, so sequencing captured expressed TCRB transcripts. Naive, central memory and regulatory T cell samples yielded a few million reads on average. TCRdb's table, derived via immunoSEQ multiplex PCR, lists solely in-frame clones and lacks some. The table shows some 220,000 clones, with 11% occurring only once. A single heparinised draw of about 120 mL on average was taken per donor. Sorting that relied on CD45RO/CCR7/CD25/CD127/CD95/CD27 yielded CD4+ naive, central memory, regulatory and stem cell-like memory cells. Study results and limitations: Healthy donors had naive, central memory and Treg TCRB repertoires that appeared less similar than those seen among patients.

This TCR derives from a man younger than 35 in good health. Input material: central memory CD4+ T cells from blood. V gene TRBV28 combines with J gene TRBJ2-7, with 9 bases aligning to TRBD1. The CDR3 nucleotides are TGTGCCAGCAGTCCACCGGGACAGGGTTCGAGCGGGTACTTC. Translated: CASSPPGQGSSGYF.